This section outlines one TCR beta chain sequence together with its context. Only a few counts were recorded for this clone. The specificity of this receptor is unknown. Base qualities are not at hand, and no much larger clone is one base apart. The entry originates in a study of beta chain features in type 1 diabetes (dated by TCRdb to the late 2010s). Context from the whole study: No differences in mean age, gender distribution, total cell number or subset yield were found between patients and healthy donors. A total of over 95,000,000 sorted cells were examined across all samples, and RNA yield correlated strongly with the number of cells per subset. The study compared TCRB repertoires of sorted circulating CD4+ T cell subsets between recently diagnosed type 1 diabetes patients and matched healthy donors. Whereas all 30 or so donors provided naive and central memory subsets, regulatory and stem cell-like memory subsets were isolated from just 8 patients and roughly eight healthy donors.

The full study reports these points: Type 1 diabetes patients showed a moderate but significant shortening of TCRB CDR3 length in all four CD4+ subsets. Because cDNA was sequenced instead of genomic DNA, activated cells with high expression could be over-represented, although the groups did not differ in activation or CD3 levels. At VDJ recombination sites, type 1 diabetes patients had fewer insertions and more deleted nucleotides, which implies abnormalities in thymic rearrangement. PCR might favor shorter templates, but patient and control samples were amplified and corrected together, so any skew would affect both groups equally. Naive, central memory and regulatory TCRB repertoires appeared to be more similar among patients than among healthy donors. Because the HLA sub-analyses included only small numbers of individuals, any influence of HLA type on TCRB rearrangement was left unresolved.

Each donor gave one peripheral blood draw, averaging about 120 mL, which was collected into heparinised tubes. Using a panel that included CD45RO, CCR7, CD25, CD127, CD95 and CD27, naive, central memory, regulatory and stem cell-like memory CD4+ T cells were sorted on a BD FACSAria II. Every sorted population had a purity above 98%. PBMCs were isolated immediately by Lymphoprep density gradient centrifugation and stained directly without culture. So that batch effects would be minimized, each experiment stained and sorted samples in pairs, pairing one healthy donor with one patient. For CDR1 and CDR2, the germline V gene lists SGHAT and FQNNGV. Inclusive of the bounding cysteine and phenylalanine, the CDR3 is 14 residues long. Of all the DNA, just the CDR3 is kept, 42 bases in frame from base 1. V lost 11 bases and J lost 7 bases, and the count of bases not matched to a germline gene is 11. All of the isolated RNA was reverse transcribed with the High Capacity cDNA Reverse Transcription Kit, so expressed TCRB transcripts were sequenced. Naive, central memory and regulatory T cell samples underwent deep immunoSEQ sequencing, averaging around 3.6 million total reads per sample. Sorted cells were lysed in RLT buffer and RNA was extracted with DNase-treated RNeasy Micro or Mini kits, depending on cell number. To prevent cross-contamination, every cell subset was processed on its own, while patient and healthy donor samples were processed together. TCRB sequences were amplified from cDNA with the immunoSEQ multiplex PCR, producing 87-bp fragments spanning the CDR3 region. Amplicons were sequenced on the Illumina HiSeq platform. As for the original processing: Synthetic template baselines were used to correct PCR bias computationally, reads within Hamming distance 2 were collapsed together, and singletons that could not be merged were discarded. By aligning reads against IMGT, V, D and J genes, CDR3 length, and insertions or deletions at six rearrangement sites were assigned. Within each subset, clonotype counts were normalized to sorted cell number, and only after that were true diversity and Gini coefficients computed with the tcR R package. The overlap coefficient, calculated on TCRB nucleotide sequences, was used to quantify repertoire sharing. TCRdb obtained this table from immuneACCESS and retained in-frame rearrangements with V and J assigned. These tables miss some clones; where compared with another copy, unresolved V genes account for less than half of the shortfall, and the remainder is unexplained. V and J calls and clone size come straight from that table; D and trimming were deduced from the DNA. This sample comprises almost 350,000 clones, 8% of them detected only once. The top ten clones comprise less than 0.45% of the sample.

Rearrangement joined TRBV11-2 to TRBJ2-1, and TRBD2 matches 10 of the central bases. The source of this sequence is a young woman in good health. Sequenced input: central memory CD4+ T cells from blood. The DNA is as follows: TGTGCCGGAAAATTAGCGGGAGGTCTAAATGAGCAGTTCTTC. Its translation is CAGKLAGGLNEQFF.